This is a list of T cell receptor beta chains from one sample in a study of blood T cell repertoires in COVID-19. TCRdb keeps only in-frame clones here, not all; method: immunoSEQ multiplex PCR. Among a few hundred thousand clones listed, 70% to 90% were seen once. The source material was peripheral blood. The source is a man aged 18 to 30 with active or convalescent COVID-19. Both conserved end residues are part of each CDR3. D genes are given only for firm matches. The size entry is marked missing in some rows and otherwise reads once, few, many or a size class.

size	V	D	J	CDR3	DNA
-	TRBV3-1/TRBV3-2	TRBD2	TRBJ2-2	CASSALAGVRTGELFF	TGTGCCAGCAGCGCGCTAGCGGGAGTTAGGACCGGGGAGCTGTTTTTT
medium-sized	TRBV6-5	TRBD2	TRBJ2-7	CASSSSAGDLYEQYF	TGTGCCAGCAGTTCATCCGCGGGGGACCTCTACGAGCAGTACTTC
-	TRBV19	-	TRBJ1-3	CASSESISGNTIYF	TGTGCCAGTAGCGAGAGCATCTCTGGAAACACCATATATTTT
-	TRBV7-2	TRBD2	TRBJ2-2	CASSFLLAGGTGELFF	TGTGCCAGCAGCTTCTTGCTAGCGGGAGGCACCGGGGAGCTGTTTTTT
few	TRBV2	TRBD1	TRBJ1-4	CASSFGTAHNEKLFF	TGTGCCAGCAGCTTCGGGACAGCGCATAATGAAAAACTGTTTTTT
-	TRBV15	TRBD2	TRBJ2-1	CATSRRTSGTYEQFF	TGTGCCACCAGCAGAAGGACTAGCGGGACCTATGAGCAGTTCTTC
-	TRBV6-6	-	TRBJ2-7	CASSRDMNSYEQYF	TGTGCCAGCAGCCGAGACATGAACTCCTACGAGCAGTACTTC
-	TRBV9	TRBD2	TRBJ2-1	CASSGSGGAGNEQFF	TGTGCCAGCAGCGGTAGCGGGGGGGCCGGGAATGAGCAGTTCTTC
-	TRBV27	TRBD1	TRBJ1-1	CASSAFQGVNTEAFF	TGTGCCAGCAGTGCCTTTCAGGGGGTAAATACTGAAGCTTTCTTT
-	TRBV6-5	TRBD1	TRBJ1-5	CASMDRGGSNQPQHF	TGTGCCAGCATGGACAGGGGTGGTAGCAATCAGCCCCAGCATTTT
-	TRBV9	TRBD1	TRBJ2-7	CASSFGQGLSYEQYF	TGTGCCAGCAGCTTTGGACAGGGGCTCTCCTACGAGCAGTACTTC
-	TRBV7-2	-	TRBJ1-1	CASSLESGNTEAFF	TGTGCCAGCAGCTTAGAGTCCGGGAACACTGAAGCTTTCTTT
-	TRBV13	-	TRBJ1-4	CASSPRQLNEKLFF	TGTGCCAGCAGCCCGCGACAGTTGAATGAAAAACTGTTTTTT
-	TRBV24-1	-	TRBJ1-1	CATSDYRDEAFF	TGTGCCACCAGTGATTACAGGGATGAAGCTTTCTTT